This T cell receptor beta chain was recorded in a study of long-term antiretroviral therapy in people with HIV. The assay used was immunoSEQ (version v3.0), run at survey level. Measured with immunoSEQ multiplex PCR; TCRdb has only the in-frame clones, and not every one. Here the sample spans about 23,000 clones, roughly 84% being singletons. Germline CDR1 is KGHSH and CDR2 is LQKENI. V was cut by 4 bases and J by 8 bases, with 15 bases left in between. This CDR3 contains 15 residues. The sequences come from unsorted PBMCs, collected 0.6 years after starting antiretroviral therapy. This chain connects TRBV18 to TRBJ1-6; D is undetermined. This TCR derives from a man between 60 and 70 years old with HIV. CDR3 nucleotide sequence: TGTGCCAGCTCACAAAACGCGGGGTCCGATTCACCCCTCCACTTT. Its translation: CASSQNAGSDSPLHF.